One and the same sample provided the 20 T cell receptor beta chains below, sequenced in a study of T cell repertoires in cytomegalovirus infection. TCRdb ran MiXCR on the reads and lists one entry per CDR3 protein. The profile shows approximately 990,000 distinct CDR3 sequences, about 33% of them singletons. For these TCRs, the target antigens are not known. The sequencing used cultured CD8+ T cells from PBMCs, collected from culture after CMV antigen stimulation. These receptors were collected from a human donor in good health (CMV status not recorded). Some clones in this sample may be carry-over from other donors' samples.

This clonotype was counted a few times. The V gene is TRBV9, the J gene TRBJ2-7; TRBD2 might be the D (6 bases). The CDR3 runs to 14 residues. The V end lost 3 bases, the J end lost 3 bases, and 13 bases lay between the germline ends. Germline CDR1 and CDR2: SGDLS and YYNGEE. The CDR3 spells CASSGGMGGYEQYF. The DNA for the CDR3 is TGTGCCAGCAGCGGGGGGATGGGGGGCTACGAGCAGTACTTC. Supplemented by reference TRBV9 and TRBJ2-7, the full variable domain reads DSGVTQTPKHLITATGQRVTLRCSPRSGDLSVYWYQQSLDQGLQFLIQYYNGEERAKGNILERFSAQQFPDLHSELNLSSLELGDSALYFCASSGGMGGYEQYFGPGTRLTVT.

This clonotype has just a few counts. V usage is TRBV27 and J usage is TRBJ1-2; D call uncertain. Trimming took 5 bases from V and 2 from J, leaving 9 bases between them. The germline CDR1 and CDR2 sequences are MNHEY and SMNVEV (reference sequence). This CDR3 spans 13 amino acids. The CDR3 bases are TGTGCCAGCAGTCCGGCCGAGAACTATGGCTACACCTTC. This sequence encodes CASSPAENYGYTF.

The J gene is TRBJ2-7, the V gene TRBV6-5, with 7 bases matching TRBD1. V shed 2 bases, J shed 2 bases, and the junction held 3 bases outside the gene matches. The germline CDR1 and CDR2 sequences are MNHEY and SVGAGI. This CDR3 is 14 amino acids long. This CDR3 reads CASSYGQVAYEQYF. The CDR3 DNA follows: TGTGCCAGCAGTTACGGACAGGTTGCCTACGAGCAGTACTTC.

The V and J genes are TRBV2 and TRBJ2-7; D is perhaps TRBD1 (5 bases). V was clipped by 1 base and J by 5 bases, with 9 bases between them. This CDR3 contains 13 residues. CDR1 and CDR2 (germline): SNHLY, FYNNEI. CDR3 nucleotide sequence: TGTGCCAGCAGTGAAGGGACATTCGACGAGCAGTACTTC. Translated, it gives CASSEGTFDEQYF.

This clonotype was counted ten times or more. The rearrangement joins TRBV20-1 to TRBJ1-2; TRBD1 aligns across 10 bases. The V and J ends lost 6 bases and 7 bases, in that order; junction bases with no gene match: 20. The CDR3 totals 17 residues. Germline CDR1 and CDR2: DFQATT and SNEGSKA (reference sequence). The CDR3 DNA reads TGCAGTGCAACTACAGGACAGGGGGAATACTATGGAGGTGGCTACACCTTC. It codes for CSATTGQGEYYGGGYTF.

V is TRBV19 and J is TRBJ2-1; 9 bases match TRBD1. The V gene's germline CDR1 is LNHDA and CDR2 SQIVND (reference sequence). V lost 3 bases to trimming and J lost 5 bases; unmatched junction nucleotides: 11. The CDR3 covers 17 residues. CDR3 residues: CASSIGGQGSGDNEQFF. The CDR3 nucleotides are TGTGCCAGTAGTATTGGGGGACAGGGTAGTGGCGACAATGAGCAGTTCTTC.

The chain combines TRBV12-3 or TRBV12-4 with TRBJ1-4; 10 nucleotides line up with TRBD1. V dropped 5 bases and J dropped 8; count of bases not matched to a gene: 5. The CDR3 contains 14 residues. The CDR3 spells CASSAGQGREKLFF. The CDR3, as DNA: TGTGCCAGCAGTGCGGGACAGGGGAGGGAAAAACTGTTTTTT.

This chain uses TRBV6-2 or TRBV6-3 with TRBJ2-1; unclear D gene. Trimming stripped 6 bases from V and 8 bases from J, with 11 bases between. CDR3 size: 12 residues. The V gene's germline CDR1 is MNHEY and CDR2 SVGEGT. This CDR3 reads CASSRSRHEQFF. The CDR3 nucleotides are TGTGCCAGCAGCAGGTCGCGGCATGAGCAGTTCTTC.

This clonotype was seen a few times. This chain uses TRBV27 with TRBJ1-2, with 7 bases that match TRBD1. The CDR3 consists of 13 residues. J lost 2 bases, V lost 5 bases, and 2 bases had no gene match. Germline CDR1 and CDR2: MNHEY and SMNVEV (reference sequence). The CDR3 DNA sequence: TGTGCCAGCAGTGCACAGGGGAACTATGGCTACACCTTC. It specifies CASSAQGNYGYTF.

This clonotype came up a few times. The genes are TRBV19 and TRBJ2-1, with TRBD2 identical over 8 bases. CDR1 is LNHDA, CDR2 SQIVND, per germline (reference sequence). The CDR3 totals 13 residues. V gave up 4 bases and J gave up 8 bases; unmatched junction bases: 4. The CDR3 DNA sequence: TGTGCCAGTAGTAGCCTTAGCGGGGATGAGCAGTTCTTC. The encoded protein is CASSSLSGDEQFF. Drawing the rest from reference TRBV19 and TRBJ2-1, the complete variable domain is DGGITQSPKYLFRKEGQNVTLSCEQNLNHDAMYWYRQDPGQGLRLIYYSQIVNDFQKGDIAEGYSVSREKKESFPLTVTSAQKNPTAFYLCASSSLSGDEQFFGPGTRLTVL.

The chain is built from TRBV28 and TRBJ2-7; TRBD2 is a possible D gene (6 bases). The CDR3 is 14 amino acids. Trimming removed 3 bases from V and 0 bases from J, with 9 bases in between. Looked up from germline, CDR1 is MDHEN and CDR2 is SYDVKM. The CDR3 nucleotides read TGTGCCAGCAGTTTCTACGGGAGCTCCTACGAGCAGTACGTC. It specifies CASSFYGSSYEQYV.

The table lists this clonotype with many counts. The chain links TRBV7-2 to TRBJ2-5, with D maybe TRBD1 (5 bases). Trimming shortened V by 7 bases and J by 3 bases, and 18 bases separated the two germline ends. The CDR3 runs to 15 residues. The germline CDR1 and CDR2 sequences are SGHTA and FQGNSA. The CDR3 coding sequence is TGTGCCAGCATCCAAACAGGCCTCCCAAAAGAGACCCAGTACTTC. It translates to CASIQTGLPKETQYF.

The V gene is TRBV9, the J gene TRBJ2-1, with 10 bases identical to TRBD1. Losses at the gene ends were 2 bases for V and 6 bases for J; bases not matched to a gene: 5. In germline, CDR1 is SGDLS, CDR2 YYNGEE. CDR3 length equals 15 residues. The DNA of the CDR3 is TGTGCCAGCAGCGTTGGGGGACAGGGGAGCAATGAGCAGTTCTTC. As protein: CASSVGGQGSNEQFF.

The chain uses TRBV27 and TRBJ2-7, with a possible D match to TRBD1 (6 bases). Germline V CDR1 and CDR2: MNHEY, SMNVEV (reference sequence). The length of the CDR3 is 18 residues. Trimming left V 4 bases short and J 4 bases short, with 26 bases between. Written as DNA, the CDR3 is TGTGCCAGCAGTTCGCCCTCGGGGACATCCCTACATATTTACGAGCAGTACTTC. Encoded protein: CASSSPSGTSLHIYEQYF.

This clonotype was picked up one time. The chain has TRBV28 and TRBJ1-5; no firm D call. Between the trimmed V and J ends, which lost 3 bases and 0 bases, there was a span of 12 bases. This CDR3 is built from 16 residues. The V gene's germline CDR1 is MDHEN and CDR2 SYDVKM. The CDR3 sequence: CASSFPRRYSNQPQHF. DNA of the CDR3: TGTGCCAGCAGTTTCCCAAGACGGTATAGCAATCAGCCCCAGCATTTT.

V and J are TRBV4-1 and TRBJ2-3; D is undetermined. The germline V and J ends were trimmed by 6 bases and 0 bases, with 7 bases remaining between them. Germline V gene lookup returns CDR1 MGHRA and CDR2 YSYEKL. The CDR3 runs 13 residues. This chain's CDR3 is CASRSESTDTQYF. The CDR3 nucleotides are TGCGCCAGCAGATCAGAGAGCACAGATACGCAGTATTTT.

J is TRBJ2-6 and V is TRBV11-2; D is undetermined. CDR1 is SGHAT, CDR2 FQNNGV, per germline. The CDR3 runs to 18 residues. Trimming took off 1 base at V and 0 bases at J, with 13 bases between the two ends. The CDR3 is CASSLVERFSSGANVLTF. DNA of the CDR3: TGTGCCAGCAGCTTAGTTGAACGGTTTAGCTCTGGGGCCAACGTCCTGACTTTC. The variable domain in full, completed from reference TRBV11-2 and TRBJ2-6, reads EAGVAQSPRYKIIEKRQSVAFWCNPISGHATLYWYQQILGQGPKLLIQFQNNGVVDDSQLPKDRFSAERLKGVDSTLKIQPAKLEDSAVYLCASSLVERFSSGANVLTFGAGSRLTVL.

The sample holds a few counts of this clonotype. This sequence joins TRBV28 and TRBJ2-3; no reliable D call. The CDR3 consists of 16 residues. Per germline, CDR1 MDHEN and CDR2 SYDVKM. Deletions cut 4 bases from V and 4 bases from J, with 18 bases between. CDR3: CASSSLLGPRADTQYF. CDR3 nucleotide sequence: TGTGCCAGCAGTTCCCTGTTGGGCCCTCGGGCAGATACGCAGTATTTT. Full variable domain (rest looked up from reference TRBV28 and TRBJ2-3): DVKVTQSSRYLVKRTGEKVFLECVQDMDHENMFWYRQDPGLGLRLIYFSYDVKMKEKGDIPEGYSVSREKKERFSLILESASTNQTSMYLCASSSLLGPRADTQYFGPGTRLTVL.

This clonotype was seen more than once but under ten times. The rearrangement joins TRBV6-5 to TRBJ2-7; 7 bases match TRBD1. With 3 bases clipped from V and 2 bases from J, the junction kept 13 bases outside the gene matches. Germline V gives CDR1 MNHEY, CDR2 SVGAGI. The CDR3 loop spans 17 amino acids. DNA of the CDR3: TGTGCCAGCAGTTATGGGGCAGGGGGAAGGGTTGCCTACGAGCAGTACTTC. This sequence encodes CASSYGAGGRVAYEQYF.

The CDR3 region is CASSLVVLKGTSEGYTF. In DNA form, the CDR3 reads TGTGCCAGCAGCTTAGTTGTGCTTAAAGGGACGTCGGAGGGGTACACCTTC. The rearrangement uses TRBV7-9 and TRBJ1-2; D perhaps matches TRBD1 (5 bases). The V and J ends lost 1 base and 11 bases respectively, with 26 bases between them. CDR1 is SEHNR, CDR2 FQNEAQ, per germline (reference sequence). There are 17 residues in the CDR3.